These 24 T cell receptor beta chains share one sample of origin, sequenced in a study of CD8+CD57+ T cells in acquired aplastic anemia (dated by TCRdb to between 2017 and 2018). Patients chosen for sequencing had shown expansion of CD8+CD57+ cells by flow cytometry. Sequencing relied on an Illumina HiSeq 2000. Genomic DNA was used as template for profiling of TCR beta VDJ combinations and CDR3 sequences. The public reads were reanalyzed by TCRdb: fastp trimming at Q25, MiXCR alignment, in-frame beta chains only. Rows matching on CDR3 protein sequence are summarized as one entry with the most common DNA and genes. Within this sample are some 150,000 distinct CDR3 sequences, with approximately 52% of them counted one time only. Of the sample, about an eighth is held by the ten largest clones. Sequenced input: sorted CD4+, CD8+, or CD8+CD57+ T cells (not recorded which) from PBMCs. The receptors shown here come from a human donor with aplastic anemia.

The chain joins TRBV7-9 to TRBJ1-1, with D perhaps TRBD1 (6 bases). Germline CDR1 and CDR2: SEHNR and FQNEAQ (reference sequence). The length of the CDR3 is 15 residues. The ends were cut back, 5 bases at V and 1 base at J, with 14 bases in the middle. CDR3 nucleotides: TGTGCCAGCAGCCCCTTAACAGGGTCGAACACTGAAGCTTTCTTT. It codes for CASSPLTGSNTEAFF.

A word on this clonotype: Mismatch with germline at one junction end may stem from a read error. The chain is built from TRBV24-1 and TRBJ2-3; D is uncertain. Germline values: CDR1 KGHDR, CDR2 SFDVKD. The CDR3 is 13 residues long. CDR3 DNA sequence: TGTGCCACCAGTGATCCCACCACAGATACGCAGTGTTTT. Translation: CATSDPTTDTQCF.

For this clonotype: This may arise from a read error, as a much more abundant clone is one base away. The conserved closing phenylalanine or tryptophan is absent in this CDR3, likely reflecting a read error. The chain uses TRBV5-5 and TRBJ2-1, with D possibly being TRBD1 or TRBD2 (6 bases each). CDR3 length: 14 amino acids. The V and J ends lost 4 bases and 6 bases respectively, with 14 bases between them. Germline CDR1 is SGHKS and CDR2 is YYEKEE (reference sequence). CDR3 in amino acids: CASSAGGGGNEQFL. The CDR3 nucleotides are TGTGCCAGCAGCGCCGGAGGAGGGGGCAATGAGCAGTTCCTC.

This clonotype was seen just once. The chain recombines TRBV29-1 with TRBJ2-7; no clear D. V was trimmed by 0 bases and J by 3 bases, leaving 15 bases between them. CDR3 length: 15 amino acids. CDR1 is SQVTM and CDR2 is ANQGSEA in the germline V gene. DNA for the CDR3: TGCAGCGTTGAAGAAATCGGTGTGCGTGTCTACGAGCAGTACTTC. It yields the protein CSVEEIGVRVYEQYF.

The chain joins TRBV20-1 to TRBJ1-2; the D is unclear. CDR1 is DFQATT, CDR2 SNEGSKA, per germline (reference sequence). The germline V and J ends were trimmed by 7 bases and 5 bases, with 11 bases remaining between them. The CDR3 spans 11 residues. The chain's CDR3 is CSGSWEYGYTF. The CDR3 DNA sequence: TGCAGTGGGTCGTGGGAATATGGCTACACCTTC.

The CDR3 loop is CASSLGTTNEQFF. The CDR3 coding sequence is TGTGCCAGCAGTTTGGGGACAACCAATGAGCAGTTCTTC. This sequence joins TRBV27 and TRBJ2-1, with TRBD1 as a possible D gene (6 bases). Looked up from germline, CDR1 is MNHEY and CDR2 is SMNVEV (reference sequence). Deletions cut 3 bases from V and 6 bases from J, with 9 bases between. The CDR3 spans 13 residues.

The chain combines TRBV19 with TRBJ1-1; perhaps TRBD1 as D (6 bases). The ends were cut back, 0 bases at V and 7 bases at J, with 18 bases in the middle. CDR3 size: 16 residues. Germline lookup yields CDR1 LNHDA and CDR2 SQIVND (reference sequence). The chain's CDR3 is CASSIDGRRGIGEAFF. The CDR3 nucleotides are TGTGCCAGTAGTATAGATGGAAGGAGGGGGATAGGTGAAGCTTTCTTT.

This clonotype appeared many times. The chain links TRBV6-5 to TRBJ1-2; D gene unclear. V was cut by 2 bases and J by 0 bases, with 7 bases left in between. The CDR3 contains 14 residues. The germline V gene has CDR1 MNHEY and CDR2 SVGAGI. The CDR3 bases are TGTGCCAGCAGTTACGGGTCAACTAACTATGGCTACACCTTC. This encodes CASSYGSTNYGYTF.

This clonotype has at least ten counts. This chain connects TRBV7-9 to TRBJ2-7, with a tentative D call TRBD1 (5 bases). CDR3 length equals 14 residues. V was clipped by 1 base and J by 7 bases, with 14 bases between them. Germline V gene data show CDR1 as SEHNR and CDR2 as FQNEAQ (reference sequence). The CDR3 region is CASSLGSREEEQYF. For the CDR3, the DNA is TGTGCCAGCAGCTTAGGTTCCAGGGAAGAGGAGCAGTACTTC.

The V call is TRBV7-9, the J call TRBJ2-6; no definite D call. Germline-derived CDR1 and CDR2 are SEHNR and FQNEAQ (reference sequence). This CDR3 has 15 amino acids. The V end lost 5 bases, the J end lost 4 bases, and 12 bases lay between the germline ends. This CDR3 reads CASSPGPVGANVLTF. CDR3 coding DNA: TGTGCCAGCAGCCCAGGACCCGTGGGGGCCAACGTCCTGACTTTC.

This chain uses TRBV25-1 with TRBJ2-7; D ambiguous. Germline CDR1 and CDR2: MGHDK and SYGVNS. The CDR3 is made up of 13 amino acids. V lost 6 bases and J 4 bases, leaving 13 bases between the germline ends. CDR3 sequence: CASSVGFGYEQYF. CDR3 in DNA: TGTGCCAGCAGCGTAGGTTTCGGATACGAGCAGTACTTC.

This clonotype was seen a single time. V gene TRBV20-1 combines with J gene TRBJ1-5; 7 bases fit TRBD1. CDR1 is DFQATT, CDR2 SNEGSKA, per germline (reference sequence). Trimming at V came to 0 bases and at J to 5 bases, leaving 7 bases not matched to a gene. The CDR3 loop spans 15 amino acids. CDR3: CSARDGGTDYQPQHF. The CDR3 DNA follows: TGCAGTGCTAGAGACGGAGGGACAGACTATCAGCCCCAGCATTTT.

This chain uses TRBV14 with TRBJ1-1; no reliable D call. V was trimmed by 6 bases and J by 2 bases, leaving 13 bases between them. The CDR3 is made up of 14 amino acids. The germline V gene has CDR1 SGHDN and CDR2 FVKESK. The CDR3 nucleotides read TGTGCCAGCAGGCCTAATGGACTAAACACTGAAGCTTTCTTT. Amino acid sequence: CASRPNGLNTEAFF.

The chain couples TRBV29-1 to TRBJ2-7; 7 bases match TRBD2. V was pared by 7 bases and J by 5 bases, with 8 bases of the junction left unmatched. Germline V gene data show CDR1 as SQVTM and CDR2 as ANQGSEA. There are 12 residues in the CDR3. CDR3 DNA: TGCAGCGCCTACGGGGGGTACCACGAGCAGTACTTC. Translating gives CSAYGGYHEQYF.

V is TRBV7-6 and J is TRBJ2-2; no clear D. The V end was cut by 0 bases, the J end by 0 bases, with 2 bases between. CDR3 length: 14 amino acids. Germline CDR1 reads SGHVS; CDR2 reads FNYEAQ. The CDR3 region has the DNA TGTGCCAGCAGCTTAGCAGCGAACACCGGGGAGCTGTTTTTT. Translated: CASSLAANTGELFF.

This clonotype was detected only a few times. The V call is TRBV5-1, the J call TRBJ2-5; TRBD1 agrees at 9 bases. This CDR3 spans 14 amino acids. Trimming removed 3 bases from V and 5 bases from J; junction bases left unmatched: 5. The V gene's germline CDR1 is SGHRS and CDR2 YFSETQ. Here the CDR3 reads CASSSQGARETQYF. The CDR3 DNA sequence: TGCGCCAGCAGCTCACAGGGGGCGAGGGAGACCCAGTACTTC. Full variable domain (missing parts from reference TRBV5-1 and TRBJ2-5): KAGVTQTPRYLIKTRGQQVTLSCSPISGHRSVSWYQQTPGQGLQFLFEYFSETQRNKGNFPGRFSGRQFSNSRSEMNVSTLELGDSALYLCASSSQGARETQYFGPGTRLLVL.

In its sample, this clonotype was seen once. V usage is TRBV24-1 and J usage is TRBJ2-3; TRBD1 or TRBD2 may be the D gene (5 bases each). Germline assignment: CDR1 KGHDR and CDR2 SFDVKD. V lost 9 bases to trimming and J lost 4 bases, with 19 bases between them. This CDR3 has 15 residues. This CDR3 reads CATGPAGAVADTQYF. The CDR3 DNA reads as TGTGCCACCGGCCCAGCCGGGGCCGTCGCAGATACGCAGTATTTT.

The gene calls are TRBV2 and TRBJ1-2, with D uncertain. The CDR3 runs 15 residues. V gave up 6 bases and J gave up 0 bases, with 14 bases separating them. Germline V lookup: CDR1 SNHLY, CDR2 FYNNEI. CDR3 amino acids: CASSPWDGANYGYTF. DNA of the CDR3: TGTGCCAGCAGCCCATGGGATGGGGCTAACTATGGCTACACCTTC. The variable domain in full, with the rest retrieved from reference TRBV2 and TRBJ1-2, is EPEVTQTPSHQVTQMGQEVILRCVPISNHLYFYWYRQILGQKVEFLVSFYNNEISEKSEIFDDQFSVERPDGSNFTLKIRSTKLEDSAMYFCASSPWDGANYGYTFGSGTRLTVV.

In its sample, this clonotype was seen a few times. The chain uses TRBV12-3 or TRBV12-4 and TRBJ2-3; weak D call: TRBD1 (5 bases). This CDR3 has 11 residues. The V gene lost 6 bases and the J gene lost 10 bases, with 11 bases spanning the gap. This CDR3 reads CASSPGFAQYF. Written as DNA, the CDR3 is TGTGCCAGCAGCCCAGGGTTTGCGCAGTATTTT.

This clonotype has a count of ten or more. The CDR3 loop is CASSLGGHQYF. The CDR3, as DNA: TGTGCCAGCAGTCTTGGGGGACATCAGTACTTC. The gene calls are TRBV5-6 and TRBJ2-7, with a weak D call TRBD1 (6 bases). The CDR3 runs 11 residues. The germline gives CDR1 SGHDT, CDR2 YYEEEE. The V end was cut by 5 bases, the J end by 10 bases, with 13 bases between.

V usage is TRBV24-1 and J usage is TRBJ1-5; D is unresolved. Germline CDR1 is KGHDR and CDR2 is SFDVKD. V was shortened by 5 bases and J by 4 bases, with 8 bases between the two germline ends. The CDR3 contains 13 residues. CDR3 sequence (DNA): TGTGCCACCAGTGTGGCCGCGAATCAGCCCCAGCATTTT. Its translation: CATSVAANQPQHF.

This clonotype was recorded at least ten times. This chain connects TRBV7-9 to TRBJ2-7; 11 bases are a match to TRBD1. CDR1 and CDR2 from the germline V gene are SEHNR and FQNEAQ (reference sequence). The CDR3 contains 14 residues. V shed 5 bases and J 6 bases; nucleotides not matched to a gene: 6. The CDR3 sequence: CASSPGTGGGEQYF. As DNA, the CDR3 is TGTGCCAGCAGCCCCGGGACAGGGGGTGGCGAGCAGTACTTC.

There are many counts of this clonotype. The chain combines TRBV6-1 with TRBJ2-3; no definite D call. Germline values: CDR1 MNHNS, CDR2 SASEGT. The V and J ends lost 5 bases and 7 bases respectively, with 10 bases between them. This CDR3 is built from 12 residues. DNA for the CDR3: TGTGCCAGCAGTCCCCCCCGAAATACGCAGTATTTT. It translates to CASSPPRNTQYF.

This chain joins TRBV6-5 and TRBJ1-4; 7 bases are shared with TRBD1. With V trimmed by 2 bases and J by 11 bases, 2 bases remained unmatched. The CDR3 sequence is 12 residues long. Germline CDR1 and CDR2: MNHEY and SVGAGI. The CDR3 loop reads CASSYDRAKLFF. CDR3 in DNA: TGTGCCAGCAGTTACGACAGGGCGAAACTGTTTTTT.